These 12 T cell receptor beta chains originate from one sample sequenced in a study of T cells in Graves' hyperthyroidism and ophthalmopathy. The TCR beta CDR3 regions underwent amplification using RNA transcripts as the source. RT-PCR in the first round (using the HTBI primer set) targeted the TCR CDR3. Using its own MiXCR run on the multiplex PCR reads, TCRdb lists one record per CDR3 protein. The table includes about 400,000 distinct CDR3 sequences, about 16% detected once. What was sequenced was blood. The receptor source for this set is a woman in her twenties or thirties with Graves' hyperthyroidism.

This clonotype was seen just once. The chain recombines TRBV9 with TRBJ2-1, with 11 bases identical to TRBD2. Germline V gives CDR1 SGDLS, CDR2 YYNGEE. With 3 bases clipped from V and 5 bases from J, the junction kept 10 bases outside the gene matches. The length of the CDR3 is 17 residues. CDR3 sequence reads: CASSDRTSGLKNNEQFF. CDR3 sequence (DNA): TGTGCCAGCAGCGACCGGACTAGCGGGCTCAAAAACAATGAGCAGTTCTTC.

This clonotype was recorded at least ten times. As DNA, the CDR3 is TGCGCCAGCAGCTTAAGGACGGAGAGCTATGGCTACACCTTC. Translation: CASSLRTESYGYTF. V is TRBV5-1 and J is TRBJ1-2, with no clear D. V was cut by 2 bases and J by 4 bases, with 12 bases left in between. Germline V gene lookup returns CDR1 SGHRS and CDR2 YFSETQ. The CDR3 has 14 residues.

This clonotype was found many times. The chain uses TRBV7-8 and TRBJ1-5, with 8 bases fitting TRBD1. After removal of 4 bases from V and 0 bases from J, the junction contained 8 bases not matched to a gene. The CDR3 runs 17 residues. Germline CDR1 is SGHVS and CDR2 is FQNEAQ. The CDR3 region is CASSSGQGRNSNQPQHF. CDR3 coding DNA: TGTGCCAGCAGCTCCGGACAGGGAAGAAATAGCAATCAGCCCCAGCATTTT.

This clonotype was seen only a few times. V gene TRBV3-1 combines with J gene TRBJ1-1; D remains ambiguous. Trimming took off 0 bases at V and 6 bases at J, with 17 bases between the two ends. CDR1 and CDR2 (germline): LGHDT, YNNKEL (reference sequence). The CDR3 has 16 amino acids. For the CDR3, the DNA is TGTGCCAGCAGCCAAGAAGGAGGAGGGAAAGGTTCTGAAGCTTTCTTT. Encoded protein: CASSQEGGGKGSEAFF.

The gene calls are TRBV20-1 and TRBJ1-5, with D tentatively TRBD1 (6 bases). Trimming removed 3 bases at V and 1 base at J, with 19 bases between. Germline V gene data show CDR1 as DFQATT and CDR2 as SNEGSKA (reference sequence). This CDR3 is 17 amino acids long. The CDR3: CSASNRRGASSNQPQHF. CDR3 nucleotide sequence: TGCAGTGCTAGCAATAGGAGGGGGGCGTCGAGCAATCAGCCCCAGCATTTT.

CDR3 sequence (DNA): TGTGCCAGCAGGGGTGGGCCGGCGAACACTGAAGCTTTCTTT. Its protein product is CASRGGPANTEAFF. The chain couples TRBV2 to TRBJ1-1; D is uncertain. V dropped 6 bases and J dropped 1 base, with 12 bases sitting between them. From germline, CDR1 is SNHLY and CDR2 FYNNEI. The CDR3 has 14 amino acids.

This clonotype occurred a few times. The chain is built from TRBV27 and TRBJ1-1; TRBD1 matches at 7 bases. The germline V gene has CDR1 MNHEY and CDR2 SMNVEV (reference sequence). There are 14 residues in the CDR3. Germline trimming cut 6 bases from V and 2 bases from J; bases unmatched to any gene: 6. The CDR3 loop is CASSQGGHNTEAFF. In DNA, the CDR3 is TGTGCCAGCAGCCAGGGGGGACACAACACTGAAGCTTTCTTT.

The chain has TRBV5-6 and TRBJ2-3; D is perhaps TRBD2 (5 bases). From germline, CDR1 is SGHDT and CDR2 YYEEEE. This CDR3 has 16 residues. Trimming left V 1 base short and J 6 bases short, with 18 bases between. This chain's CDR3 is CASSLRTGLLTDTQYF. CDR3 bases: TGTGCCAGCAGCTTGAGAACGGGATTATTAACGGATACGCAGTATTTT. Together with reference TRBV5-6 and TRBJ2-3, the CDR3 gives the full variable domain: DAGVTQSPTHLIKTRGQQVTLRCSPKSGHDTVSWYQQALGQGPQFIFQYYEEEERQRGNFPDRFSGHQFPNYSSELNVNALLLGDSALYLCASSLRTGLLTDTQYFGPGTRLTVL.

V is TRBV18 and J is TRBJ2-2; D unresolved. The germline V gene has CDR1 KGHSH and CDR2 LQKENI. This CDR3 comprises 14 residues. The V and J ends lost 3 bases and 6 bases respectively, with 11 bases between them. This CDR3 reads CASSPSGLPGELFF. For the CDR3, the DNA is TGTGCCAGCTCACCCTCTGGCTTACCCGGGGAGCTGTTTTTT. Full variable domain (rest looked up from reference TRBV18 and TRBJ2-2): NAGVMQNPRHLVRRRGQEARLRCSPMKGHSHVYWYRQLPEEGLKFMVYLQKENIIDESGMPKERFSAEFPKEGPSILRIQQVVRGDSAAYFCASSPSGLPGELFFGEGSRLTVL.

This clonotype was found a few times. The chain combines TRBV24-1 with TRBJ2-7; perhaps D is TRBD1 or TRBD2 (5 bases each). CDR3 length: 15 amino acids. Germline V CDR1 and CDR2: KGHDR, SFDVKD. Trimming shortened V by 5 bases and J by 2 bases, and 15 bases separated the two germline ends. In DNA, the CDR3 is TGTGCCACCAGTGCGTTACGGGACGGAACCTACGAGCAGTACTTC. It codes for CATSALRDGTYEQYF.

There are many counts of this clonotype. This rearrangement joins TRBV28 to TRBJ2-2, with 7 bases identical to TRBD2. V was clipped by 6 bases and J by 3 bases; unmatched bases: 7. This CDR3 has 15 residues. Per the germline V gene, CDR1 is MDHEN and CDR2 is SYDVKM. The CDR3 DNA follows: TGTGCCAGCAGCTCTCGGCTAGCGGACACCGGGGAGCTGTTTTTT. Protein sequence: CASSSRLADTGELFF.

The chain employs TRBV4-1 and TRBJ2-1; 9 positions agree with TRBD2. The CDR3 is 18 amino acids. Germline V gene data show CDR1 as MGHRA and CDR2 as YSYEKL. The trim removed 1 base at V and 10 bases at J, leaving 17 bases unmatched. The chain's CDR3 is CASSQAPAGGPLFHEQFF. The DNA of the CDR3 is TGCGCCAGCAGCCAAGCCCCAGCGGGAGGCCCCCTTTTCCACGAGCAGTTCTTC.